The clone carrying this TCR beta chain appeared a single time. Its antigen is as yet unknown. CDR3 length: 15 residues. The germline gives CDR1 LNHDA, CDR2 SQIVND (reference sequence). V was pared by 3 bases and J by 5 bases, with 4 bases of the junction left unmatched. The sample is drawn from a study of blood T cells in healthy people across ages. Study conclusions and caveats: Across samples, TCR beta diversity tracked strongly with naive T cell percentage.

Combining a sample-barcoded 5' primer with a J-beta primer mix, a second PCR ran for roughly 7 to 12 cycles. From the 5' RACE reads, TCRdb called clonotypes with MiXCR, one entry per CDR3 protein. The profile shows more than 1,400,000 distinct CDR3 sequences, 40% to 50% of them singletons. PBMCs were isolated at a quantity of at least 7 million per sample. The source is a woman younger than 30 in good health. This chain joins TRBV19 and TRBJ2-1, with TRBD2 identical over 10 bases. Sequencing used blood. DNA of the CDR3: TGTGCCAGTAGTATGAGGCTAGCGGGGGACAATGAGCAGTTCTTC. Its protein product is CASSMRLAGDNEQFF.